This TCR beta chain was profiled in a study of naive CD8 T cells in extremely preterm neonates. General study points: Compared with all age groups, preterm neonates showed less repertoire richness. Shared CDR3 nucleotide sequences: preterm over 2.5%, term roughly 0.44%, children 0.03%, adults roughly 0.0095%.

Deliveries were elective term cesareans at roughly 37-41 weeks, with no labor or membrane rupture. Live Annexin V-negative naive CD3+CD8+CD45RA+CCR7+ T cells were sorted. Per sample, roughly 20,000 to 110,000 naive CD8+ cells were sorted. Assay used: immunoSEQ multiplex PCR; TCRdb lists only in-frame clones, some missing. The profile covers a few thousand clones, with roughly 97% appearing a single time and approximately 0.49% taken by the ten largest. In regard to this clone: Its antigen remains unidentified.

This CDR3 has 15 amino acids. Per germline, CDR1 GTSNPN and CDR2 SVGIG (reference sequence). The sequence was collected from a newborn in good health. The sample comprised naive CD8+ T cells from cord blood. The J gene is TRBJ2-5, the V gene TRBV30, with 9 bases fitting TRBD2. The assigned J gene may be wrong: the sequence end matches TRBJ2-7 better. DNA for the CDR3: TGTGCCTGGAGCCCAAGGGCGGGGGGGCCGCTCGAGCAGTACTTC. It specifies CAWSPRAGGPLEQYF.